The 3 T cell receptor beta chains below come from one sample, sequenced in a study of OX40 agonist ivuxolimab in advanced cancers. Assay: immunoSEQ multiplex PCR; the TCRdb copy retains only in-frame clones and omits some. The profile covers around 70,000 clones, with about 85% appearing a single time and 4% taken by the ten largest. The input for sequencing was CD4+ or CD8+ T cells sorted from blood, taken in a trial of the OX40 agonist ivuxolimab. Source of these receptors: an adult with an advanced solid tumor such as melanoma, head and neck, liver or kidney cancer.

The rearrangement joins TRBV10-3 to TRBJ1-5; 11 nucleotides agree with TRBD1. Trimming cost V 4 bases and J 5 bases; bases outside gene matches: 4. The CDR3 runs 15 residues. In germline, CDR1 is ENHRY, CDR2 SYGVKD. The CDR3 DNA sequence: TGTGCCATCAGTGGAGGACAGGGGGCCCATCAGCCCCAGCATTTT. Protein product: CAISGGQGAHQPQHF.

The chain is built from TRBV20-1 and TRBJ1-2; D is ambiguous. From germline, CDR1 is DFQATT and CDR2 SNEGSKA (reference sequence). With 3 bases removed from V and 12 bases from J, the gap between germline ends came to 14 bases. The length of the CDR3 is 11 residues. The CDR3 sequence: CSASGQVDNTF. As DNA, the CDR3 is TGCAGTGCTAGCGGTCAGGTGGATAACACCTTC.

The chain links TRBV18 to TRBJ2-3; 8 bases fit TRBD1. The J segment lost 9 bases and the V segment lost 6 bases, leaving 2 bases of the junction unmatched. The CDR3 is 11 amino acids. Germline V lookup: CDR1 KGHSH, CDR2 LQKENI. CDR3 sequence: CASSTGGTQYF. DNA for the CDR3: TGTGCCAGCTCTACAGGGGGGACGCAGTATTTT.